Listed below are T cell receptor beta chains from one sample, sequenced in a study of shared clonotypes between healthy human individuals. Produced via immunoSEQ multiplex PCR; TCRdb's table is partial and in-frame only. The sample consists of 2 million to 2.5 million clones, roughly 93% of them appearing once. Sequencing input: naive CD4+ T cells from PBMCs. The origin of the receptors is a man aged 18-30 years in good health. Some clones in this sample may be carry-over from other donors' samples. Each CDR3 is given with its conserved first and last residue. The D gene is left open where the match is weak. The size of a clone is reported for some rows only, either as once, few or many, or as a class for expanded clones.

cdr3_nt cdr3_aa v_call d_call clone_size j_call
TGCGCCAGCAGCTTGGGTAACGGGGGCCCAGATACGCAGTATTTT CASSLGNGGPDTQYF TRBV5-1 . . TRBJ2-3
TGTGCCAGCAGCTTAAGCTGGACAGGGTTCGGGGAGCTGTTTTTT CASSLSWTGFGELFF TRBV7-2 TRBD1 . TRBJ2-2
TGTGCCAGCAGCCAGGGCGGGGCAGAACAAGAGACCCAGTACTTC CASSQGGAEQETQYF TRBV4-2 . . TRBJ2-5
TGTGCCAGCAGTCCCGCCCTGGGACCGCCCTCGGGGGGAGAGCGGACCCAGTACTTC CASSPALGPPSGGERTQYF TRBV28 TRBD2 once TRBJ2-5
TGTGCCAGCAGTTCCTCTCATCTGAACACTGAAGCTTTCTTT CASSSSHLNTEAFF TRBV6-5 . . TRBJ1-1
TGTGCCAGCAGTTTAAGTGGGGGTGGCAGGGGAAGGAAAAATCAGCCCCAGCATTTT CASSLSGGGRGRKNQPQHF TRBV28 . . TRBJ1-5
TGTGCCCCCTCGAAGGCTAACTATGGCTACACCTTC CAPSKANYGYTF TRBV19 . once TRBJ1-2
TGCAGCGGGGGGACAGCCCGCTCCTACGAGCAGTACTTC CSGGTARSYEQYF TRBV29-1 TRBD1 few TRBJ2-7
TGTGCCAGCAGTGGGGTAGCGGGCCCCCAAGAGACCCAGTACTTC CASSGVAGPQETQYF TRBV2 TRBD2 . TRBJ2-5
TGTGCCAGCTCACCGAACGGAGGGACTGAAGCTTTCTTT CASSPNGGTEAFF TRBV18 . few TRBJ1-1
TGTGCCAGCAGCCCCTACAGGGGCTTGAACACTGAAGCTTTCTTT CASSPYRGLNTEAFF TRBV5-8 TRBD1 . TRBJ1-1
TGTGCCAGCAGCTTAAGTCCTGTAAGGGGAATTCCCCAGTACTTC CASSLSPVRGIPQYF TRBV5-6 . . TRBJ2-5
TGTGCCAGCAGCCCCACTAGCGGAAGTACTTACACAGATACGCAGTATTTT CASSPTSGSTYTDTQYF TRBV5-5 TRBD2 . TRBJ2-3
TGTGCCAGCAGCCAGGGGGCCTACGAGCAGTACTTC CASSQGAYEQYF TRBV6-6 TRBD1 once TRBJ2-7
TGTGCTAGTGGTTTCCAACAAGAGACCCAGTACTTC CASGFQQETQYF TRBV12-5 . . TRBJ2-5
TGTGCCAGCAGCGGGGGACAGATTCAAGAGACCCAGTACTTC CASSGGQIQETQYF TRBV9 TRBD1 once TRBJ2-5
TGTGCCAGCAGCCCTGGGACAGTTGGAAACACCATATATTTT CASSPGTVGNTIYF TRBV28 TRBD1 . TRBJ1-3
TGTGCAAGTCGCTTCGCTACGGAAGGCGGGAGGCGGAATGAGCAGTTCTTC CASRFATEGGRRNEQFF TRBV12-2 . . TRBJ2-1
TGTGCCAGCAGTTCCGCGGGGGCAGGAGAAAAACTGTTTTTT CASSSAGAGEKLFF TRBV28 . . TRBJ1-4
TGTGCCTGGAGTCAGGACAGGGGCCTTAACACCATATATTTT CAWSQDRGLNTIYF TRBV30 TRBD1 . TRBJ1-3
TGCGCCAGCAGCGTTAGAACGGACAGCACAGATACGCAGTATTTT CASSVRTDSTDTQYF TRBV5-1 . . TRBJ2-3
TGCGCCAGCAACTCCGGCGGGAGTAGGGCCTACAATGAGCAGTTCTTC CASNSGGSRAYNEQFF TRBV5-1 TRBD2 . TRBJ2-1
TGTGCCAGCAGCACTCCGGGACAGGGACACACCATATATTTT CASSTPGQGHTIYF TRBV28 TRBD1 . TRBJ1-3
TGTGCCAGCAGCAGTCCGGGACAGTCCTACGAGCAGTACTTC CASSSPGQSYEQYF TRBV28 TRBD1 . TRBJ2-7